This note documents a single TCR beta chain sequence. The target antigen is unknown. The junction does not match germline at one end; this may be a read error. The data originate from a study of beta chain features in type 1 diabetes. Study results and limitations: Within the patient group, naive, central memory and Treg TCRB repertoires appeared more similar to each other than within healthy donors. PCR might preferentially amplify shorter templates, equally in patients and controls.

Sequencing targeted expressed TCRB transcripts, as all isolated RNA had been reverse transcribed. Method: immunoSEQ multiplex PCR; TCRdb's copy keeps in-frame clones and lacks some. Among around 140,000 clones listed, 9% to 10% were seen once. This CDR3 comprises 16 residues. Germline V CDR1 and CDR2: MGHRA, YSYEKL. This sequence originates from a woman aged 40 to 50 in good health. V usage is TRBV4-1 and J usage is TRBJ2-1, with 9 positions matching TRBD2. The material sequenced was central memory CD4+ T cells from blood. The CDR3 nucleotides are TGTGCCAGCAGCCAAGTAGGCGGGGGGGCAGACAATGAGCAGTTCTTC. It yields the protein CASSQVGGGADNEQFF.